The 6 T cell receptor beta chains below all came from one sample that was sequenced in a study of T cell responses to AZD1222 COVID-19 vaccine. Sequencing was performed with immunoSEQ multiplex PCR; in TCRdb, only in-frame clones are kept and a portion is missing. Found here are about 78,000 clones, nearly 85% of them singletons; the top ten hold approximately 2.8%. The input for sequencing was peripheral blood, taken on day 0 of AZD1222 vaccination. Receptors originate from an adult in good health.

In its sample, this clone was seen a few times. The chain joins TRBV19 to TRBJ1-2; D unresolved. V was shortened by 3 bases and J by 0 bases, with 11 bases between the two germline ends. Per germline, CDR1 LNHDA and CDR2 SQIVND (reference sequence). The CDR3 is 15 residues long. CDR3 protein: CASSIWREANYGYTF. The CDR3 nucleotides read TGTGCCAGTAGTATCTGGAGGGAAGCTAACTATGGCTACACCTTC.

The chain recombines TRBV7-8 with TRBJ2-3; 12 bases align to TRBD2. Germline V CDR1 and CDR2: SGHVS, FQNEAQ. CDR3 length: 18 amino acids. V lost 1 base to trimming and J lost 0 bases; unmatched junction nucleotides: 5. CDR3 bases: TGTGCCAGCAGCTTAGGCCTAGCGGGGGGGCCTAGCACAGATACGCAGTATTTT. This gives the protein CASSLGLAGGPSTDTQYF.

The CDR3 here is CASSQGLAGGYNEQFF. The CDR3 coding sequence is TGTGCCAGCAGCCAAGGACTAGCGGGGGGATACAATGAGCAGTTCTTC. This rearrangement joins TRBV7-9 to TRBJ2-1; 14 bases fit TRBD2. The CDR3 covers 16 residues. Germline V gene lookup returns CDR1 SEHNR and CDR2 FQNEAQ (reference sequence). Germline trimming cut 5 bases from V and 4 bases from J; bases unmatched to any gene: 4.

The CDR3 DNA reads TGCGCCAGCAGCCCCTCCCCCACGAGTCCCTCCTCCTACGAGCAGTACTTC. Its translation: CASSPSPTSPSSYEQYF. The genes are TRBV4-1 and TRBJ2-7; D not certain. There are 17 residues in the CDR3. In germline, CDR1 is MGHRA, CDR2 YSYEKL. V shed 4 bases and J shed 0 bases, with 19 bases lying between them.

V usage is TRBV6-1 and J usage is TRBJ1-2; maybe TRBD1 (5 bases). The CDR3 loop spans 16 amino acids. Germline CDR1 MNHNS, CDR2 SASEGT. The germline V and J ends were trimmed by 4 bases and 1 base, with 16 bases remaining between them. CDR3 in DNA: TGTGCCAGCAGTGGGGTTGGGGCCGCGATTAACTATGGCTACACCTTC. It specifies CASSGVGAAINYGYTF.

The genes are TRBV1 and TRBJ2-1. TRBV1 is reported as a pseudogene. The CDR3 runs 18 residues. The CDR3, as DNA: TGCACCAGCAGCCAAGATCGTTCCGGGGCCCAAGGGTACAATGAGCAGTTCTTC. Encoded protein: CTSSQDRSGAQGYNEQFF.